This T cell receptor (beta chain) comes out of a study of blood T cell repertoires in COVID-19. The wider study: COVID-19 samples collected from the United States, Italy and Spain covered acute and convalescent phases. T cells, B-cell-depleted T cells, or PBMCs supplied cDNA or gDNA.

As originally analysed: Estimated nucleated cell counts came from reference gene primer amplification. Sequencing used immunoSEQ multiplex PCR; TCRdb keeps in-frame clones, though not all of them. The V and J calls and clone size come from that table; D and trimming were worked out from the DNA. The data show approximately 170,000 clones, roughly nine tenths seen once. J gave up 1 base and V 5 bases, and 4 bases lay outside the gene matches. The CDR3 spans 15 residues. Per the germline V gene, CDR1 is SGHTA and CDR2 is FQGNSA. This receptor was identified in a woman aged 70 to 79 with acute or convalescent COVID-19. Sequenced sample: peripheral blood. The V gene is TRBV7-2, the J gene TRBJ1-3, with 8 bases aligning to TRBD1. The CDR3 nucleotides are TGTGCCAGCAGCACCCGGGACAGGTCTGGAAACACCATATATTTT. As protein: CASSTRDRSGNTIYF.